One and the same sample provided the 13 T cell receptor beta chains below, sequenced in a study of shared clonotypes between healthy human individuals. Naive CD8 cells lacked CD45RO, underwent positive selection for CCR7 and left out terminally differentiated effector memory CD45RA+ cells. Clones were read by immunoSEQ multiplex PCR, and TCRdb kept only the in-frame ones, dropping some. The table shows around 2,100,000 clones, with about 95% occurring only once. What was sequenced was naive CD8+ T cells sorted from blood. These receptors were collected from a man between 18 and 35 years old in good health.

CDR3: CASSQRTSGSQETQYF. CDR3 nucleotides: TGTGCCAGCAGCCAACGGACTAGCGGGAGCCAAGAGACCCAGTACTTC. The chain couples TRBV13 to TRBJ2-5; 13 bases fit TRBD2. J was trimmed by 1 base and V by 5 bases; bases with no gene match: 4. The CDR3 length is 16 residues. Per germline, CDR1 PRHDT and CDR2 FYEKMQ (reference sequence).

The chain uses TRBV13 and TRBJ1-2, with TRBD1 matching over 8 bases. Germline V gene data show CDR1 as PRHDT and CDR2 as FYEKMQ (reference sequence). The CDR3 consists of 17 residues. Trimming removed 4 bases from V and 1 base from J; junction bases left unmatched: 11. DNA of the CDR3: TGTGCCAGCAGCTCGGGACAGGACAACTATTATAACTATGGCTACACCTTC. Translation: CASSSGQDNYYNYGYTF.

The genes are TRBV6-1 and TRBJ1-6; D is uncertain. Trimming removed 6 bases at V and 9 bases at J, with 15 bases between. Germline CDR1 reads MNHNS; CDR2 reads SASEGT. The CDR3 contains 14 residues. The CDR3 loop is CASSNDGLFSPLHF. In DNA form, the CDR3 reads TGTGCCAGCAGCAATGACGGTCTCTTTTCACCCCTCCACTTT.

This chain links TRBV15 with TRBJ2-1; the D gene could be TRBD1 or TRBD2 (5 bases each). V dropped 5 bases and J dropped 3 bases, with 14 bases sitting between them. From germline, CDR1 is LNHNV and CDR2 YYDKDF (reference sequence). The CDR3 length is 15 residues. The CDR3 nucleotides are TGTGCCACCAGCGGTAGGGACGGCCACTACAATGAGCAGTTCTTC. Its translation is CATSGRDGHYNEQFF.

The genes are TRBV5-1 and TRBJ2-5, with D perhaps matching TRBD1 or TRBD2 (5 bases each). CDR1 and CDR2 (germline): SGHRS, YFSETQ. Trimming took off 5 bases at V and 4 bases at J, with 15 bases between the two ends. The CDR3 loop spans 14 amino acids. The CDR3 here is CASSLGTRTETQYF. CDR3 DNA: TGCGCCAGCAGTTTAGGGACCAGGACAGAGACCCAGTACTTC. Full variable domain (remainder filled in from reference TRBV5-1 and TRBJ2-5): KAGVTQTPRYLIKTRGQQVTLSCSPISGHRSVSWYQQTPGQGLQFLFEYFSETQRNKGNFPGRFSGRQFSNSRSEMNVSTLELGDSALYLCASSLGTRTETQYFGPGTRLLVL.

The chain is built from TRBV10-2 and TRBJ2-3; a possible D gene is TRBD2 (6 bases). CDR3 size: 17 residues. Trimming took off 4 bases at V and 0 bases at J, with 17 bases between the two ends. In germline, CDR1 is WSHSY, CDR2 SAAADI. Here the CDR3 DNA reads TGCGCCAGCAGTGTGGAGGGGACTGGAACTAGCACAGATACGCAGTATTTT. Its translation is CASSVEGTGTSTDTQYF.

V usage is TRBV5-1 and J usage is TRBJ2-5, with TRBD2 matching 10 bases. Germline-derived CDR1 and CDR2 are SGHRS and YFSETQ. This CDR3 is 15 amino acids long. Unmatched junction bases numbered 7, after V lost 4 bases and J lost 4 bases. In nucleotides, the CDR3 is TGCGCCAGCAGCACTGCACTAGCGGGGCTAGAGACCCAGTACTTC. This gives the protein CASSTALAGLETQYF. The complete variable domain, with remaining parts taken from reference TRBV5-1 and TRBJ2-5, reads KAGVTQTPRYLIKTRGQQVTLSCSPISGHRSVSWYQQTPGQGLQFLFEYFSETQRNKGNFPGRFSGRQFSNSRSEMNVSTLELGDSALYLCASSTALAGLETQYFGPGTRLLVL.

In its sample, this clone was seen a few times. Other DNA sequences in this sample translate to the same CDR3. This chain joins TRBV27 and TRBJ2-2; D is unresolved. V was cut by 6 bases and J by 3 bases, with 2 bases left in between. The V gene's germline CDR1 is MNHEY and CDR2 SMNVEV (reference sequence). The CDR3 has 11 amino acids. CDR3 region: CASSDTGELFF. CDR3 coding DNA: TGTGCCAGCAGCGACACCGGGGAGCTGTTTTTT.

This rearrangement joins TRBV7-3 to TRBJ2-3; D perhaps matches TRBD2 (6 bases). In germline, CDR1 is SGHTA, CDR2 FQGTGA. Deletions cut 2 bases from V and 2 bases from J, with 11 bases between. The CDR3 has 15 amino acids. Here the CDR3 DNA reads TGTGCCAGCAGCTTAGGGGCGGGGTACACAGATACGCAGTATTTT. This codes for CASSLGAGYTDTQYF.

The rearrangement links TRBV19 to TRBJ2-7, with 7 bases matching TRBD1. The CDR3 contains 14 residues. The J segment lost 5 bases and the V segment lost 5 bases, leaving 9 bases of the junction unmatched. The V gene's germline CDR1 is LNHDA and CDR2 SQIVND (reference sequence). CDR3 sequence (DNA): TGTGCCAGTAGTTCGACAGGGCTCCCCGACGAGCAGTACTTC. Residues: CASSSTGLPDEQYF. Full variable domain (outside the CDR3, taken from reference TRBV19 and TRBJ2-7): DGGITQSPKYLFRKEGQNVTLSCEQNLNHDAMYWYRQDPGQGLRLIYYSQIVNDFQKGDIAEGYSVSREKKESFPLTVTSAQKNPTAFYLCASSSTGLPDEQYFGPGTRLTVT.

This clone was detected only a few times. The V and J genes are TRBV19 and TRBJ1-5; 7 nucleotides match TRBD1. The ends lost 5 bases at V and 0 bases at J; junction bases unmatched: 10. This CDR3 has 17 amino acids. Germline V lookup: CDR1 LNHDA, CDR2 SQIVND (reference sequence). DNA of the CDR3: TGTGCCAGTAGTCCCGACAGGGAGGGGTATAGCAATCAGCCCCAGCATTTT. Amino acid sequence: CASSPDREGYSNQPQHF. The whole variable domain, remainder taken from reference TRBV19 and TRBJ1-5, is DGGITQSPKYLFRKEGQNVTLSCEQNLNHDAMYWYRQDPGQGLRLIYYSQIVNDFQKGDIAEGYSVSREKKESFPLTVTSAQKNPTAFYLCASSPDREGYSNQPQHFGDGTRLSIL.

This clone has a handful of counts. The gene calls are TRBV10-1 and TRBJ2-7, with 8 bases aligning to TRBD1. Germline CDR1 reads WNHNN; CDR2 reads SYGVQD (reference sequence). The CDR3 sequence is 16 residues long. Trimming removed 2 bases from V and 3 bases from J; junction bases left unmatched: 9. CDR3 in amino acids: CASSEDIGTGYYEQYF. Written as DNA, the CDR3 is TGCGCCAGCAGTGAGGACATAGGGACAGGATACTACGAGCAGTACTTC.

As DNA, the CDR3 is TGCAGCGTTGAAGGGCTAGCGGGAGCCGACAATGAGCAGTTCTTC. It is translated as CSVEGLAGADNEQFF. The chain carries TRBV29-1 and TRBJ2-1, with 10 bases that match TRBD2. The germline CDR1 and CDR2 sequences are SQVTM and ANQGSEA. V dropped 1 base and J dropped 5; count of bases not matched to a gene: 5. The CDR3 runs to 15 residues.